This T cell receptor (beta chain) emerged from a study of blood T cell repertoires in COVID-19. Study as a whole: T cells, B-cell-depleted T cells, or PBMCs supplied cDNA or gDNA.

Trimming cost V 2 bases and J 6 bases, with 10 bases left between them. This CDR3 spans 13 amino acids. In germline, CDR1 is SGHRS, CDR2 YFSETQ. Sequencing was performed with immunoSEQ multiplex PCR; in TCRdb, only in-frame clones are kept and a portion is missing. This table holds about 91,000 clones, around four fifths found once. V usage is TRBV5-1 and J usage is TRBJ2-3; the D is unclear. The sequence derives from a woman older than 75 with acute or convalescent COVID-19. Sequencing used peripheral blood. In DNA, the CDR3 is TGCGCCAGCAGCTTAGCTCTCTGGGATACGCAGTATTTT. This gives the protein CASSLALWDTQYF.